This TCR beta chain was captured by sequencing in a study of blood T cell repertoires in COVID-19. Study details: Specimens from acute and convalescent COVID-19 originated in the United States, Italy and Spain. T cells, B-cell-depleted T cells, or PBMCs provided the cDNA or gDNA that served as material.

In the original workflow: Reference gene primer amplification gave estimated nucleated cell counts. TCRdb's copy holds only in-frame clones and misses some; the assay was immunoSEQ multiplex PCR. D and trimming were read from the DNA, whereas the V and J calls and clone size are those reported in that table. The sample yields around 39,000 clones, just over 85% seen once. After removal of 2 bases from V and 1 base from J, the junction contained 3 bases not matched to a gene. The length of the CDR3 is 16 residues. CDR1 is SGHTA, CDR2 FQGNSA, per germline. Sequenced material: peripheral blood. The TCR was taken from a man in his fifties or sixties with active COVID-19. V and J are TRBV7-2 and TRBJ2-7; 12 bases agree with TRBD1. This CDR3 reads CASSLTGQGASYEQYF. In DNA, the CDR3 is TGTGCCAGCAGCTTAACGGGACAGGGGGCATCCTACGAGCAGTACTTC.